The entry that follows covers one T cell receptor (beta chain) sequence. These data belong to a study of cytomegalovirus exposure and HLA in healthy donors. Germline assignment: CDR1 SEHNR and CDR2 FQNEAQ (reference sequence). V lost 5 bases, J lost 3 bases, and 7 bases stayed unmatched. The CDR3 totals 16 residues. The PCR had 60 Vbeta and 13 Jbeta primers. Libraries were prepared by immunoSEQ multiplex PCR; TCRdb keeps only in-frame clonotypes and omits some of them. Here the sample spans approximately 120,000 clones, approximately 80% being singletons. The sample was PBMCs. The chain carries TRBV7-9 and TRBJ1-5; TRBD1 matches at 10 bases. The clonotype was recovered from a woman in her thirties in good health and CMV-seronegative. Here the CDR3 DNA reads TGTGCCAGCAGCCCCGGGACAGGGGTGAACAATCAGCCCCAGCATTTT. Translation: CASSPGTGVNNQPQHF. Full variable domain (missing parts from reference TRBV7-9 and TRBJ1-5): DTGVSQNPRHKITKRGQNVTFRCDPISEHNRLYWYRQTLGQGPEFLTYFQNEAQLEKSRLLSDRFSAERPKGSFSTLEIQRTEQGDSAMYLCASSPGTGVNNQPQHFGDGTRLSIL.